This TCR beta chain is drawn from a study of technical replicates of blood from several donors. Profiling relied on immunoSEQ multiplex PCR, and the TCRdb table lists in-frame clones only, not all of them. This sample has some 94,000 clones, with 95% to 97% found just once. In germline, CDR1 is SGHNT, CDR2 YYREEE (reference sequence). Between the trimmed V and J ends, which lost 0 bases and 4 bases, there was a span of 10 bases. The CDR3 has 14 amino acids. This sequence joins TRBV5-4 and TRBJ1-1; a weak D match, TRBD1 (6 bases). This TCR came from a human donor in good health. Sequencing was performed on T cells isolated from PBMCs. The CDR3 DNA reads as TGTGCCAGCAGCTTGGGGGGGCCTGGCACTGAAGCTTTCTTT. It codes for CASSLGGPGTEAFF.